Here is one T cell receptor (delta chain) with its context. This clone showed up just a few times. Its antigen is still unknown. Base qualities are missing; no much larger clone stands one base away. The data derive from a study of gamma-delta chains in newborns, infants, children (dated by TCRdb to between 2019 and 2020). Concerning the study at large: According to the study title, microbial exposure causes polyclonal expansion of innate gammadelta T cells right after birth. The study investigated how microbial exposure shaped innate gammadelta T cell populations in human newborns immediately after birth.

The sequencer listed for this sample is Illumina MiSeq. TCRdb reran clone calling on the public reads with CATT; rows sharing one DNA sequence were then combined. In all, the sample holds 9,000 to 13,000 delta-chain clones, and less than 4.5% of those were seen once. The top ten hold 8% to 9.5% of the sample. CDR1 and CDR2 are drawn from the germline V gene: TSWWSYY, QGS. Here V drops 4 bases and J drops 1 base, and the junction holds 52 bases not matched to any gene. The CDR3 spans 31 residues, from the cysteine through the phenylalanine. The read is trimmed to its CDR3 DNA, 93 bases read in frame from base 1.

This TCR derives from a child who was a newborn, infant or young child, either healthy, febrile or measles-vaccinated (not recorded which). The specimen sequenced was blood. The V gene is TRDV1 and the J gene is TRDJ1; the central 9 bases match TRDD3. For the CDR3, the sequence is CALGGRSDFPKGPSLSGGLPWLGPFTDKLIF. The DNA is TGTGCTCTTGGGGGACGATCAGACTTTCCTAAGGGCCCGTCCCTCTCTGGGGGATTACCATGGCTCGGACCCTTCACCGATAAACTCATCTTT.